The present entry profiles one T cell receptor beta chain with its context. Antigen specificity is unknown. The record originates from a study of glioma-infiltrating T cells. Points from the study as a whole: Gliomas, especially low-grade, showed above-expected tissue-blood divergence; non-neoplastic patients showed below.

The length of the CDR3 is 12 residues. The trim removed 4 bases at V and 8 bases at J, leaving 3 bases unmatched. TCR alpha and beta CDR3 regions were amplified from RNA using iRepertoire nested multiplex PCR. Using its own MiXCR run on the multiplex PCR reads, TCRdb lists one record per CDR3 protein. This sample has tens of thousands of distinct CDR3 sequences, with about 23% found just once. The chain has TRBV12-3 or TRBV12-4 and TRBJ1-2, with 8 nucleotides matching TRBD1. The sample comprised glioma tissue, nonneoplastic brain tissue, or PBMCs (not recorded which). This receptor was identified in a human donor with low-grade glioma or glioblastoma, undergoing nonglioma brain surgery, or in good health (not recorded which). CDR3 sequence (DNA): TGTGCCAGCAGTTCGGACAGGGTCGGCTACACCTTC. Amino acids: CASSSDRVGYTF.